This is a list of T cell receptor beta chains from one sample in a study of T cells in Graves' hyperthyroidism and ophthalmopathy. MiXCR, run by TCRdb on the multiplex PCR reads, gives a single entry per CDR3 protein. The sample comprises around 350,000 distinct CDR3 sequences, over 10% of which are singletons, and around 9.2% rests with the top ten. Sequencing was done on a sample of blood. These receptor sequences come from a woman aged 18-29 years with Graves' hyperthyroidism. Both conserved end residues are part of each CDR3. A D gene is named only where the DNA matches it firmly. Clone sizes are given selectively: once, few, many, or a class where the clone is expanded.

J	V	D	size	CDR3	DNA
TRBJ2-7	TRBV5-1	.	many	CASSLVPGSYEQYF	TGCGCCAGCAGCTTGGTCCCGGGCTCCTACGAGCAGTACTTC
TRBJ1-2	TRBV20-1	.	many	CSARTRPEPLVYGYTF	TGCAGTGCTAGGACCAGGCCAGAGCCCCTAGTATATGGCTACACCTTC
TRBJ2-6	TRBV4-1	.	.	CASSPWAGANVLTF	TGCGCCAGCAGCCCTTGGGCTGGGGCCAACGTCCTGACTTTC
TRBJ2-6	TRBV9	.	.	CASSVGGSRFSGANVLTF	TGTGCCAGCAGCGTAGGGGGGAGTCGGTTCTCTGGGGCCAACGTCCTGACTTTC
TRBJ1-3	TRBV7-2	.	few	CASSLWKGGNTIYF	TGTGCCAGCAGCTTATGGAAAGGGGGAAACACCATATATTTT
TRBJ1-5	TRBV2	.	many	CASSDPAYSNQPQHF	TGTGCCAGCAGTGATCCAGCCTATAGCAATCAGCCCCAGCATTTT
TRBJ2-1	TRBV28	TRBD2	many	CASSLLASGGINEQFF	TGTGCCAGCAGTTTACTGGCTAGCGGGGGGATAAATGAGCAGTTCTTC
TRBJ1-1	TRBV28	.	many	CASNRLGGSSMNTEAFF	TGTGCCAGCAACCGGCTAGGGGGATCGTCTATGAACACTGAAGCTTTCTTT
TRBJ2-6	TRBV28	.	many	CASSLGSPGANVLTF	TGTGCCAGCAGTTTGGGCAGTCCTGGGGCCAACGTCCTGACTTTC
TRBJ1-2	TRBV30	TRBD1	.	CAWSVQGFGYGYTF	TGTGCCTGGAGTGTACAGGGGTTCGGCTATGGCTACACCTTC
TRBJ1-2	TRBV6-1	.	many	CASSGGTEYGYTF	TGTGCCAGCAGTGGGGGGACGGAGTATGGCTACACCTTC
TRBJ2-3	TRBV6-1	.	few	CASSGNRDTDTQYF	TGTGCCAGCAGTGGGAACAGGGACACAGATACGCAGTATTTT
TRBJ2-5	TRBV7-9	TRBD2	medium-sized	CASSLRWGLGKETQYF	TGTGCCAGCAGCTTACGTTGGGGACTAGGAAAAGAGACCCAGTACTTC
TRBJ2-1	TRBV19	.	.	CASSMWGGGLTNEQFF	TGTGCCAGTAGTATGTGGGGGGGGGGGCTTACAAATGAGCAGTTCTTC
TRBJ2-5	TRBV3-1	.	many	CASSQGSITRGETQYF	TGTGCCAGCAGCCAAGGGTCGATCACACGGGGAGAGACCCAGTACTTC
TRBJ2-2	TRBV11-3	.	.	CASSFGGASNTGELFF	TGTGCCAGCAGCTTCGGAGGGGCGTCGAACACCGGGGAGCTGTTTTTT
TRBJ1-1	TRBV6-2/TRBV6-3	TRBD1	.	CASSYSTGRIGTEAFF	TGTGCCAGCAGTTACTCGACAGGGAGAATTGGCACTGAAGCTTTCTTT
TRBJ2-3	TRBV6-2/TRBV6-3	.	few	CASSRHPTDTQYF	TGTGCCAGCAGTCGACATCCCACAGATACGCAGTATTTT
TRBJ2-3	TRBV7-2	.	many	CASSSPRGTDTQYF	TGTGCCAGCAGCTCCCCCCGGGGCACAGATACGCAGTATTTT
TRBJ1-2	TRBV12-3/TRBV12-4	.	few	CASSLQINYGYTF	TGTGCCAGCAGTTTACAGATCAACTATGGCTACACCTTC
TRBJ2-3	TRBV20-1	.	many	CSARTPGHVPTDTQYF	TGCAGTGCTAGGACCCCGGGCCATGTCCCCACAGATACGCAGTATTTT
TRBJ2-1	TRBV12-3/TRBV12-4	.	many	CASGGGASYNEQFF	TGTGCCAGCGGGGGCGGGGCGTCCTACAATGAGCAGTTCTTC
TRBJ2-2	TRBV28	TRBD2	many	CASTATLLAGVNTGELFF	TGTGCCAGCACGGCGACCCTTCTAGCGGGAGTGAACACCGGGGAGCTGTTTTTT
TRBJ2-5	TRBV9	TRBD1	.	CASSGGQRQETQYF	TGTGCCAGCAGTGGGGGACAGCGACAAGAGACCCAGTACTTC
TRBJ2-3	TRBV11-1	TRBD2	many	CASSLGLAGGADTQYF	TGTGCCAGCAGCTTAGGGCTAGCGGGAGGAGCAGATACGCAGTATTTT
TRBJ1-3	TRBV11-1	.	few	CASSLPTATASGNTIYF	TGTGCCAGCAGCTTACCGACAGCAACTGCCTCTGGAAACACCATATATTTT
TRBJ2-7	TRBV30	TRBD1	.	CACVGTEYEQYF	TGTGCCTGCGTGGGGACAGAATACGAGCAGTACTTC
TRBJ2-5	TRBV3-2	.	many	CASSQGVYGGRETQYF	TGTGCCAGCAGCCAAGGGGTATACGGGGGTCGAGAGACCCAGTACTTC
TRBJ1-3	TRBV12-3/TRBV12-4	.	many	CASNPGYSGNTIYF	TGTGCCAGCAACCCGGGGTACTCTGGAAACACCATATATTTT
TRBJ1-4	TRBV3-1	.	many	CASSRGGVDEKLFF	TGTGCCAGCAGCCGCGGGGGAGTAGATGAAAAACTGTTTTTT
TRBJ2-3	TRBV7-3	.	many	CASSFGGSTDTQYF	TGTGCCAGCAGCTTTGGGGGATCCACAGATACGCAGTATTTT
TRBJ1-1	TRBV28	TRBD1	many	CASSTSGQGATEAFF	TGTGCCAGCAGTACCTCGGGACAGGGGGCCACTGAAGCTTTCTTT
TRBJ2-7	TRBV7-2	.	many	CASRPALSGYEQYF	TGTGCCAGCAGACCGGCCCTGAGCGGATACGAGCAGTACTTC
TRBJ1-4	TRBV7-9	.	.	CASSPGPGEKLFF	TGTGCCAGCAGCCCCGGGCCGGGGGAAAAACTGTTTTTT
TRBJ2-5	TRBV7-2	TRBD1	many	CASSYSHGTGETQYF	TGTGCCAGCAGCTACAGCCACGGGACAGGAGAGACCCAGTACTTC
TRBJ1-3	TRBV5-1	.	many	CASSAGSSGNTIYF	TGCGCCAGCAGCGCGGGTAGCTCTGGAAACACCATATATTTT